This TCR beta chain is from a study of T-cell reconstitution after alpha-beta-depleted transplantation in children. Overall study results and limits: Newly produced T cells mostly provided counts and TCRbeta diversity after one year, as hyperexpanded clones declined.

This CDR3 is 13 amino acids long. Trimming stripped 3 bases from V and 3 bases from J, with 8 bases between. Germline CDR1 is SEHNR and CDR2 is FQNEAQ (reference sequence). Preparation of the TCRbeta library was carried out with unique molecular identifiers. TCRdb redid the calling of the PCR reads with MiXCR, one entry per CDR3 protein. The sample has almost 250,000 distinct CDR3 sequences; around 25% are singletons. In the case of this clonotype: Antigen: not known.

The sequence came from a girl aged 2 to 9 with Fanconi anemia, due to receive a stem cell transplant. The rearrangement joins TRBV7-9 to TRBJ2-5; the D gene is possibly TRBD1 (5 bases). Sequencing used PBMCs, obtained before TCRalphabeta/CD19-depleted stem cell transplant. The DNA for the CDR3 is TGTGCCAGCAGCTTTTCAGGGAAAGAGACCCAGTACTTC. Protein sequence: CASSFSGKETQYF.